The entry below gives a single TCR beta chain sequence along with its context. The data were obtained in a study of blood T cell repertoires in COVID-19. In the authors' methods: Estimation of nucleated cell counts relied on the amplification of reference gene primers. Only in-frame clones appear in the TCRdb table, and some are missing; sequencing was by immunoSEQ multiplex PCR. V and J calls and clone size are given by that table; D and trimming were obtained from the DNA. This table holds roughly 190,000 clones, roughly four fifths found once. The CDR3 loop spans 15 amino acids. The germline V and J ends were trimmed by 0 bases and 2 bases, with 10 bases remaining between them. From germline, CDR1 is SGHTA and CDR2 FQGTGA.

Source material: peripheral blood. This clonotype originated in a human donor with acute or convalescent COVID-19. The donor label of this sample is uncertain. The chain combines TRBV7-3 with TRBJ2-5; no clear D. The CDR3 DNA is TGTGCCAGCAGCTTAACTCCCAGGATGCAAGAGACCCAGTACTTC. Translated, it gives CASSLTPRMQETQYF. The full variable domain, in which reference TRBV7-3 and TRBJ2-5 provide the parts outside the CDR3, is GAGVSQTPSNKVTEKGKYVELRCDPISGHTALYWYRQSLGQGPEFLIYFQGTGAADDSGLPNDRFFAVRPEGSVSTLKIQRTERGDSAVYLCASSLTPRMQETQYFGPGTRLLVL.